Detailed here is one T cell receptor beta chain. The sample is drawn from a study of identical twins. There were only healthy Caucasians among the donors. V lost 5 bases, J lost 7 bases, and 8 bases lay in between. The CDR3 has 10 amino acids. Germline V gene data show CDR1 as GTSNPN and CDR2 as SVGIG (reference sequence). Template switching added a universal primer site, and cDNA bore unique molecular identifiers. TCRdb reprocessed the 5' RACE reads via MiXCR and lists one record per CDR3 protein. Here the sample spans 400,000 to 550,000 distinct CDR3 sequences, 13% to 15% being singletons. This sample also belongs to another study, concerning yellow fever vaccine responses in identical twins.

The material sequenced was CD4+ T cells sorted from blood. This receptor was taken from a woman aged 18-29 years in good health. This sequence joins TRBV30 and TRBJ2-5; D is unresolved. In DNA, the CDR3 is TGTGCCTGGGGTTATGGGACCCAGTACTTC. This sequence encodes CAWGYGTQYF.